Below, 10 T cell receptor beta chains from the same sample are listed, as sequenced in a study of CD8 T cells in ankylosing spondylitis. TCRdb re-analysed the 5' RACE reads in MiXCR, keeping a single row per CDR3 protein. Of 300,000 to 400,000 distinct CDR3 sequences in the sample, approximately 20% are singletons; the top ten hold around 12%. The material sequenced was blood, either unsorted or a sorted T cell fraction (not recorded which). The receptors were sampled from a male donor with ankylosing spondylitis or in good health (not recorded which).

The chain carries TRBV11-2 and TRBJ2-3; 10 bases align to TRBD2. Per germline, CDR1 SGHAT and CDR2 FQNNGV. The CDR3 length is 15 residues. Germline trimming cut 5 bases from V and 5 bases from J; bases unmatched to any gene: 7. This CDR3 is CASSLGGLAQDTQYF. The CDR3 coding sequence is TGTGCCAGCAGCCTAGGGGGACTAGCGCAAGATACGCAGTATTTT.

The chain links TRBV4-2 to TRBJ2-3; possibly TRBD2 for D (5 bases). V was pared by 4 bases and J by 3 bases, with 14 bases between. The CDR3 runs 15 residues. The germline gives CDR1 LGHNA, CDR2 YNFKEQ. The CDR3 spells CASSPDSQLTDTQYF. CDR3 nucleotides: TGTGCCAGCAGCCCGGACTCTCAACTAACAGATACGCAGTATTTT.

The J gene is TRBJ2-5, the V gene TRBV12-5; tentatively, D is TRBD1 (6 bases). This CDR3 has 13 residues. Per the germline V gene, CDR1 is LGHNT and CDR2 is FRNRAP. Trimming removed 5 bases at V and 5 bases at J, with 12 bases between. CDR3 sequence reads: CASGTRTVETQYF. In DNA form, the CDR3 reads TGTGCTAGTGGTACCCGGACAGTCGAGACCCAGTACTTC.

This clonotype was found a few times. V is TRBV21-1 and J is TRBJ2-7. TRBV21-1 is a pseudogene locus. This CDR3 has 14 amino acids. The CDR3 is CASTSDTTSYEQYF. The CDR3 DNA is TGTGCCAGCACCTCTGACACGACCTCCTACGAGCAGTACTTC.

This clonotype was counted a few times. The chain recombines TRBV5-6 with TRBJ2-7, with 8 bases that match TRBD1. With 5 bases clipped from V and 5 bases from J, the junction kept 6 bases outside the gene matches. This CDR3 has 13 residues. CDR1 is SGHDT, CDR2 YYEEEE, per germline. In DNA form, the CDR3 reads TGTGCCAGCAGTTCGGACAGGGTCGACGAGCAGTACTTC. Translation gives CASSSDRVDEQYF.

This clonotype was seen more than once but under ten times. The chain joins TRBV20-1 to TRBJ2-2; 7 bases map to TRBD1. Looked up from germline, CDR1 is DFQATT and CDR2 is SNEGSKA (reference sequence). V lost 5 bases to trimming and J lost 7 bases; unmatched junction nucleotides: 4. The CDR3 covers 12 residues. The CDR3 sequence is CSALRGIGELFF. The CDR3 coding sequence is TGCAGTGCTCTCAGGGGGATCGGGGAGCTGTTTTTT.

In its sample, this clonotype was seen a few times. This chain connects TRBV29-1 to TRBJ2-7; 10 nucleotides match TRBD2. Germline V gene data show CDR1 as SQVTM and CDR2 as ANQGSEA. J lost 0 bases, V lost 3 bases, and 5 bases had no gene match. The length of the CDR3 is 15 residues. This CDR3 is CSVEGVAGGSYEQYF. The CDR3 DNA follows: TGCAGCGTTGAGGGGGTAGCGGGGGGCTCCTACGAGCAGTACTTC.

The CDR3 region is CASSGAGPSYNEQFF. The CDR3 coding sequence is TGCGCCAGCAGCGGTGCCGGTCCGTCCTACAATGAGCAGTTCTTC. The chain has TRBV5-1 and TRBJ2-1; no definite D call. CDR1 is SGHRS and CDR2 is YFSETQ in the germline V gene. V was clipped by 4 bases and J by 1 base, with 12 bases between them. The CDR3 has 15 amino acids.

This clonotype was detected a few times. This chain's CDR3 is CATSATLTPGELFF. CDR3 DNA: TGTGCCACCAGTGCTACTTTGACCCCCGGGGAGCTGTTTTTT. The chain employs TRBV24-1 and TRBJ2-2; D remains ambiguous. The CDR3 is 14 residues long. Germline V gene lookup returns CDR1 KGHDR and CDR2 SFDVKD. V lost 5 bases and J lost 6, with 12 bases in between.

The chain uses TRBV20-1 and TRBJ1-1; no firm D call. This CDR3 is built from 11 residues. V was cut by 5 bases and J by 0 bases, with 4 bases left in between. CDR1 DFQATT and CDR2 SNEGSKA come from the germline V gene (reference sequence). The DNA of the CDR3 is TGCAGTGCTCCAGTGAACACTGAAGCTTTCTTT. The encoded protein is CSAPVNTEAFF.